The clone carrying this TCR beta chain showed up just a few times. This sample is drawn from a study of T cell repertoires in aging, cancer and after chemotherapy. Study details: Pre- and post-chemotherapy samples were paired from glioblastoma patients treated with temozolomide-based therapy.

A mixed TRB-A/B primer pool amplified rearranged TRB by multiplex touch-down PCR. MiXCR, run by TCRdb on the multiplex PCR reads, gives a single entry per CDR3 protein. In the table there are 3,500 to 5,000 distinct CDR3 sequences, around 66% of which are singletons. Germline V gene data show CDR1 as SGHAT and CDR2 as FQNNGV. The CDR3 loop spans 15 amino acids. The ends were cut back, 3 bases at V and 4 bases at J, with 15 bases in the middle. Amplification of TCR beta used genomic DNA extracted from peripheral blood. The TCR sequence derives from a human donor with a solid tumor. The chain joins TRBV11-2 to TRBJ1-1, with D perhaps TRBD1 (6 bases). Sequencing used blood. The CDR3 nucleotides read TGTGCCAGCAGCTTCGCGGGGAGGGGGAGCACTGAAGCTTTCTTT. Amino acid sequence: CASSFAGRGSTEAFF.